Described below is a single TCR beta chain sequence and its context. The CDR3 runs 12 residues. Trimming took off 6 bases at V and 2 bases at J, with 8 bases between the two ends. Looked up from germline, CDR1 is MDHEN and CDR2 is SYDVKM. This sample is drawn from a study of control samples from healthy donors and cancer patients. Produced via immunoSEQ multiplex PCR; TCRdb's table is partial and in-frame only. The sample has around 110,000 clones; approximately 90% are singletons. Sequencing input: PBMCs. The chain links TRBV28 to TRBJ2-7, with no clear D. The sequence was obtained from a woman aged 45-59 years with colorectal cancer. The CDR3, as DNA: TGTGCCAGCAGCGCCTATACCTACGAGCAGTACTTC. Its protein is CASSAYTYEQYF.